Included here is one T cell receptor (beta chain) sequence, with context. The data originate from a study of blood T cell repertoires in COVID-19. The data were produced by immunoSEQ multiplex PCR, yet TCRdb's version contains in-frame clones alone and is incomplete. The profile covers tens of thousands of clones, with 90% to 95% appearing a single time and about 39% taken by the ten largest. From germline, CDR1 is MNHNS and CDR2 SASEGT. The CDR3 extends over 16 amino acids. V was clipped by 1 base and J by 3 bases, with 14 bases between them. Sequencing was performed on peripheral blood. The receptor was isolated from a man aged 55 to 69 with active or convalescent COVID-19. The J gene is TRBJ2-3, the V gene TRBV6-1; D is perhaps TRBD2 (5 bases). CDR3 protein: CASSEDSPSSTDTQYF. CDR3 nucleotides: TGTGCCAGCAGTGAAGATAGTCCTAGCTCGACAGATACGCAGTATTTT.